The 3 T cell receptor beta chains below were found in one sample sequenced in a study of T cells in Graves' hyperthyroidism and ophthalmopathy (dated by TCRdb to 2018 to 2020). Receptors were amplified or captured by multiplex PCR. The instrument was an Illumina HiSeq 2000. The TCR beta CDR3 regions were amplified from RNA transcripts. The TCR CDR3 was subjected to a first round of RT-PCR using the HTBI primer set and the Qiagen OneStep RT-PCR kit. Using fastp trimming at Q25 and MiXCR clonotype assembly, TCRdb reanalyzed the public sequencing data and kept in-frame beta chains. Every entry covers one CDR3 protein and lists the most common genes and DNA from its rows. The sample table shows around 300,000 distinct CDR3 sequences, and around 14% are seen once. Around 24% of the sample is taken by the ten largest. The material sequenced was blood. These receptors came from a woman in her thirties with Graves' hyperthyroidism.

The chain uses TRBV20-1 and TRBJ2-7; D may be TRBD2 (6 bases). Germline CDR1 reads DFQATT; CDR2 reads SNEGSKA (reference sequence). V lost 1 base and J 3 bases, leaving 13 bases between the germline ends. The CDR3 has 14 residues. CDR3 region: CSARGNSGNYEQYF. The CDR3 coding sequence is TGCAGTGCTAGAGGAAATAGCGGCAACTACGAGCAGTACTTC.

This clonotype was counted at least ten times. CDR3 protein: CASVLESGGPETQYF. CDR3 bases: TGCGCCAGCGTCCTTGAAAGTGGGGGTCCGGAGACCCAGTACTTC. This sequence joins TRBV10-1 and TRBJ2-5; D may match TRBD1 or TRBD2 (5 bases each). The V gene lost 8 bases and the J gene lost 5 bases, with 21 bases spanning the gap. The germline V gene has CDR1 WNHNN and CDR2 SYGVQD (reference sequence). The length of the CDR3 is 15 residues.

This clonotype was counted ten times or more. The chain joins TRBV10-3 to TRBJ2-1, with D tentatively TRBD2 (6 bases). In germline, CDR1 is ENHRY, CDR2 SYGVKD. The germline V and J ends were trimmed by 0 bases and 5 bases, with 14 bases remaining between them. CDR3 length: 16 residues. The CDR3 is CAISESKGTSNNEQFF. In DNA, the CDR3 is TGTGCCATCAGTGAGTCGAAGGGGACTTCAAACAATGAGCAGTTCTTC.